The 29 T cell receptor beta chains given below trace back to one sample, sequenced in a study of blood T cell repertoires in COVID-19 (dated by TCRdb to 2018 to 2020). To prepare the library, the immunoSEQ multiplex PCR assay was applied. Sourced from immuneACCESS, this table was stored by TCRdb with only in-frame sequences that have V and J called. A share of the clones is absent; for the studies checked, an unresolved V gene accounts for under half, and the remainder has no known explanation. This sample lists about 170,000 clones; 80% to 85% were detected once. The ten largest make up under 3% of the sample. Specimen: peripheral blood. The receptors shown here come from a human donor with acute or convalescent COVID-19. The donor label of this sample is uncertain.

The chain combines TRBV6-5 with TRBJ1-2, with 9 bases that match TRBD1. Germline V gene data show CDR1 as MNHEY and CDR2 as SVGAGI. V lost 6 bases, J lost 7 bases, and 3 bases stayed unmatched. This CDR3 is built from 12 residues. The chain's CDR3 is CASRPTGGGYTF. The CDR3 coding sequence is TGTGCCAGCAGGCCGACAGGGGGTGGCTACACCTTC.

The genes are TRBV18 and TRBJ1-2, with 12 bases lining up with TRBD1. Losses at the gene ends were 3 bases for V and 7 bases for J; bases not matched to a gene: 12. Looked up from germline, CDR1 is KGHSH and CDR2 is LQKENI. CDR3 length: 17 residues. The CDR3 region has the DNA TGTGCCAGCTCACCTCAACCGGGACAGGGGGCCGTAGGTGGCTACACCTTC. Its protein is CASSPQPGQGAVGGYTF. Full variable domain (outside the CDR3, taken from reference TRBV18 and TRBJ1-2): NAGVMQNPRHLVRRRGQEARLRCSPMKGHSHVYWYRQLPEEGLKFMVYLQKENIIDESGMPKERFSAEFPKEGPSILRIQQVVRGDSAAYFCASSPQPGQGAVGGYTFGSGTRLTVV.

V usage is TRBV7-2 and J usage is TRBJ2-3; 8 nucleotides match TRBD2. This CDR3 has 15 amino acids. Germline CDR1 is SGHTA and CDR2 is FQGNSA. J was trimmed by 4 bases and V by 7 bases; bases with no gene match: 10. CDR3 protein: CASTQESGGSDTQYF. The CDR3 coding sequence is TGTGCCAGCACCCAGGAGAGCGGGGGCTCAGATACGCAGTATTTT.

The chain employs TRBV10-1 and TRBJ1-2, with D tentatively TRBD1 (6 bases). Germline CDR1 reads WNHNN; CDR2 reads SYGVQD (reference sequence). Trimming pared 3 bases from V and 4 bases from J, leaving 15 bases between. The CDR3 spans 15 residues. The CDR3 here is CASSERGGQAYGYTF. The CDR3 DNA reads as TGCGCCAGCAGTGAAAGGGGGGGTCAGGCCTATGGCTACACCTTC.

This rearrangement joins TRBV7-9 to TRBJ2-1; 9 nucleotides match TRBD1. Germline CDR1 and CDR2: SEHNR and FQNEAQ (reference sequence). V lost 7 bases and J lost 2; bases outside the gene matches: 15. This CDR3 region has 18 residues. The CDR3: CASTLGTGWVPAYNEQFF. CDR3 in DNA: TGTGCCAGCACTTTGGGGACAGGGTGGGTCCCAGCCTACAATGAGCAGTTCTTC.

The V and J genes are TRBV5-1 and TRBJ2-7, with 8 bases aligning to TRBD1. The CDR3 loop spans 15 amino acids. V trimming: 1 base; J trimming: 3 bases; junction bases outside the gene matches: 6. Germline CDR1 SGHRS, CDR2 YFSETQ. The CDR3 region is CASSLYSDRDYEQYF. DNA for the CDR3: TGCGCCAGCAGCTTGTACTCGGACAGGGACTACGAGCAGTACTTC. Together with reference TRBV5-1 and TRBJ2-7, the CDR3 gives the full variable domain: KAGVTQTPRYLIKTRGQQVTLSCSPISGHRSVSWYQQTPGQGLQFLFEYFSETQRNKGNFPGRFSGRQFSNSRSEMNVSTLELGDSALYLCASSLYSDRDYEQYFGPGTRLTVT.

The CDR3 here is CAWAQGNQPQHF. CDR3 DNA: TGTGCCTGGGCACAGGGGAATCAGCCCCAGCATTTT. The chain couples TRBV30 to TRBJ1-5; TRBD1 matches 7 bases. J lost 4 bases, V lost 5 bases, and 2 bases had no gene match. This CDR3 is built from 12 residues. The germline CDR1 and CDR2 sequences are GTSNPN and SVGIG (reference sequence).

The chain has TRBV20-1 and TRBJ2-7; D may be TRBD2 (6 bases). The CDR3 has 14 amino acids. Germline V CDR1 and CDR2: DFQATT, SNEGSKA (reference sequence). Trimming stripped 3 bases from V and 0 bases from J, with 12 bases between. The CDR3 spells CSASLAGPSYEQYF. CDR3 nucleotides: TGCAGTGCTAGTCTGGCGGGGCCCTCCTACGAGCAGTACTTC.

The gene calls are TRBV5-6 and TRBJ2-1; no clear D gene. Germline lookup yields CDR1 SGHDT and CDR2 YYEEEE. V gave up 4 bases and J gave up 9 bases, with 20 bases separating them. The CDR3 loop spans 15 amino acids. The CDR3 nucleotides are TGTGCCAGCAGCCCCCTCCGCAACCGCGTTGGTGAGCAGTTCTTC. This sequence encodes CASSPLRNRVGEQFF.

The J gene is TRBJ1-5, the V gene TRBV7-8; 9 bases are a match to TRBD1. The CDR3 has 15 amino acids. The J segment lost 2 bases and the V segment lost 4 bases, leaving 3 bases of the junction unmatched. Germline-derived CDR1 and CDR2 are SGHVS and FQNEAQ. The CDR3 sequence: CASSSRTGGNQPQHF. DNA of the CDR3: TGTGCCAGCAGCTCGAGGACAGGGGGCAATCAGCCCCAGCATTTT.

This clone was counted a single time. The rearrangement links TRBV30 to TRBJ1-6; TRBD1 might be the D (5 bases). CDR1 GTSNPN and CDR2 SVGIG come from the germline V gene (reference sequence). Between the trimmed V and J ends, which lost 0 bases and 10 bases, there was a span of 10 bases. The CDR3 length is 13 residues. This CDR3 is CAWSVKGFSPLHF. The CDR3, as DNA: TGTGCCTGGAGTGTAAAGGGGTTCTCACCCCTCCACTTT.

The rearrangement joins TRBV9 to TRBJ1-2; D ambiguous. V was trimmed by 3 bases and J by 1 base, leaving 10 bases between them. From germline, CDR1 is SGDLS and CDR2 YYNGEE. The CDR3 contains 14 residues. DNA of the CDR3: TGTGCCAGCAGCGCCTCAGTGGTTAACTATGGCTACACCTTC. It is translated as CASSASVVNYGYTF.

This rearrangement joins TRBV12-3 or TRBV12-4 to TRBJ1-2, with 10 bases that match TRBD1. The CDR3 totals 13 residues. Losses at the gene ends were 6 bases for V and 4 bases for J; bases not matched to a gene: 2. This CDR3 is CASRGQGSYGYTF. The CDR3 bases are TGTGCCAGCAGGGGACAGGGGAGCTATGGCTACACCTTC.

This chain links TRBV2 with TRBJ2-2; D might be TRBD1 (5 bases). The CDR3 length is 14 residues. CDR1 and CDR2 (germline): SNHLY, FYNNEI. V was pared by 4 bases and J by 1 base, with 7 bases between. In nucleotides, the CDR3 is TGTGCCAGCAGTGCGACAGTGAACACCGGGGAGCTGTTTTTT. Protein: CASSATVNTGELFF.

The V and J genes are TRBV25-1 and TRBJ1-2, with D unresolved. The CDR3 totals 14 residues. The V end was cut by 2 bases, the J end by 4 bases, with 11 bases between. The germline V gene encodes CDR1 MGHDK and CDR2 SYGVNS. This CDR3 is CASSERGRGYGYTF. CDR3 nucleotides: TGTGCCAGCAGTGAACGGGGTCGGGGCTATGGCTACACCTTC.

The chain couples TRBV19 to TRBJ1-3, with D maybe TRBD1 (6 bases). Germline V gene data show CDR1 as LNHDA and CDR2 as SQIVND (reference sequence). Deletions cut 5 bases from V and 0 bases from J, with 17 bases between. The CDR3 has 17 amino acids. The CDR3 DNA follows: TGTGCCAGTAGTCTACAGGGCTCTGATTTCTCTGGAAACACCATATATTTT. The encoded protein is CASSLQGSDFSGNTIYF.

This chain links TRBV7-6 with TRBJ2-1; maybe TRBD1 (6 bases). Germline V CDR1 and CDR2: SGHVS, FNYEAQ. The CDR3 extends over 16 amino acids. V shed 5 bases and J shed 0 bases, with 14 bases lying between them. The CDR3 sequence: CASSQTGLGSYNEQFF. Here the CDR3 DNA reads TGTGCCAGCAGCCAAACAGGGCTAGGCTCCTACAATGAGCAGTTCTTC.

The chain couples TRBV7-9 to TRBJ1-2; tentatively, D is TRBD1 (5 bases). The CDR3 consists of 14 residues. V was cut by 10 bases and J by 0 bases, with 15 bases left in between. The V gene's germline CDR1 is SEHNR and CDR2 FQNEAQ (reference sequence). CDR3 sequence reads: CAIGTGPSNYGYTF. The DNA for the CDR3 is TGTGCCATCGGCACAGGCCCCTCTAACTATGGCTACACCTTC.

The gene calls are TRBV12-3 or TRBV12-4 and TRBJ2-1; D is uncertain. This CDR3 contains 11 residues. The germline V and J ends were trimmed by 3 bases and 10 bases, with 7 bases remaining between them. CDR3 nucleotide sequence: TGTGCCAGCAGTTTCTCCCGGGAGCAGTTCTTC. This gives the protein CASSFSREQFF.

This clone was detected a few times. V and J are TRBV20-1 and TRBJ2-5, with D possibly being TRBD2 (5 bases). Trimming removed 5 bases at V and 5 bases at J, with 9 bases between. Germline V gene sequence: CDR1 DFQATT, CDR2 SNEGSKA (reference sequence). The CDR3 contains 11 residues. The CDR3 loop is CSAGPGETQYF. The CDR3 coding sequence is TGCAGTGCTGGACCGGGGGAGACCCAGTACTTC.

The chain recombines TRBV12-3 or TRBV12-4 with TRBJ1-2, with a tentative D call TRBD1 (5 bases). This CDR3 has 13 residues. Trimming left V 5 bases short and J 3 bases short, with 10 bases between. CDR3 nucleotides: TGTGCCAGCAGTCCGGACAAGGACTATGGCTACACCTTC. Its protein product is CASSPDKDYGYTF.

The gene calls are TRBV28 and TRBJ1-5, with TRBD1 as a possible D gene (6 bases). V gave up 5 bases and J gave up 3 bases, with 17 bases separating them. The CDR3 runs 16 residues. Germline CDR1 MDHEN, CDR2 SYDVKM. The CDR3 region is CASSPRPGGLNQPQHF. CDR3 sequence (DNA): TGTGCCAGCAGTCCGCGGCCGGGGGGGCTCAATCAGCCCCAGCATTTT.

The table lists this clone with a count of one. The chain links TRBV4-2 to TRBJ1-6, with 9 bases fitting TRBD1. The germline gives CDR1 LGHNA, CDR2 YNFKEQ. The V and J ends lost 0 bases and 11 bases, in that order; junction bases with no gene match: 8. This CDR3 has 16 amino acids. The CDR3 sequence: CASSQDGGTGWAPLHF. The DNA of the CDR3 is TGTGCCAGCAGCCAAGATGGGGGGACAGGGTGGGCACCCCTCCACTTT.

Written as DNA, the CDR3 is TGTGCCAGTAGTGACAGGTTTAGGTCAAAACTGTTTTTT. It specifies CASSDRFRSKLFF. The gene calls are TRBV19 and TRBJ1-4; tentatively, D is TRBD1 (6 bases). The V end was cut by 5 bases, the J end by 10 bases, with 14 bases between. Germline loops: CDR1 LNHDA, CDR2 SQIVND (reference sequence). This CDR3 spans 13 amino acids.

The rearrangement links TRBV6-1 to TRBJ2-5; maybe TRBD1 (5 bases). The CDR3 runs to 17 residues. Germline V CDR1 and CDR2: MNHNS, SASEGT. V lost 4 bases and J lost 3, with 21 bases in between. The CDR3 loop reads CASSGAKGPYGEETQYF. CDR3 DNA sequence: TGTGCCAGCAGTGGAGCGAAGGGGCCCTACGGCGAAGAGACCCAGTACTTC.

The chain uses TRBV10-3 and TRBJ1-2; 9 nucleotides line up with TRBD1. Germline V lookup: CDR1 ENHRY, CDR2 SYGVKD. The CDR3 is 14 residues long. Trimming took 6 bases from V and 6 from J; bases not matched to a gene: 8. CDR3 nucleotides: TGTGCCATCAGAACCGGGACAGGGAGTCATGGCTACACCTTC. This encodes CAIRTGTGSHGYTF.

This chain links TRBV29-1 with TRBJ2-3; maybe TRBD1 (6 bases). The V end was cut by 7 bases, the J end by 1 base, with 15 bases between. The CDR3 spans 14 residues. From germline, CDR1 is SQVTM and CDR2 ANQGSEA. CDR3 in amino acids: CSGTGSLGTDTQYF. The CDR3 coding sequence is TGCAGCGGAACAGGGTCCCTTGGCACAGATACGCAGTATTTT.

As to this clone: This CDR3 is also generated by other DNA sequences in the sample. This rearrangement joins TRBV5-1 to TRBJ2-5; a weak D match, TRBD1 (6 bases). The CDR3 extends over 13 amino acids. V was cut by 1 base and J by 2 bases, with 6 bases left in between. Germline V CDR1 and CDR2: SGHRS, YFSETQ. The CDR3 here is CASSLRGQETQYF. The CDR3 region has the DNA TGCGCCAGCAGCTTGAGGGGGCAAGAGACCCAGTACTTC.

The chain carries TRBV29-1 and TRBJ2-7; TRBD1 agrees at 9 bases. Losses at the gene ends were 1 base for V and 7 bases for J; bases not matched to a gene: 5. CDR1 is SQVTM and CDR2 is ANQGSEA in the germline V gene. CDR3 length: 13 amino acids. The CDR3 protein is CSVEGQGEEEQYF. In nucleotides, the CDR3 is TGCAGCGTTGAAGGACAGGGGGAGGAAGAGCAGTACTTC.